Listed below are T cell receptor beta chains from one sample, sequenced in a study of cytomegalovirus exposure and HLA in healthy donors. TCRdb's copy holds only in-frame clones and misses some; the assay was immunoSEQ multiplex PCR. The repertoire holds approximately 110,000 clones, with approximately 80% as singletons. Source material: PBMCs. The receptors derive from a man aged 25-40 years in good health and CMV-seronegative. CDR3s include the opening cysteine and the closing phenylalanine or tryptophan. A D gene is named only where the DNA matches it firmly. The size field is filled for only some rows; it gives once, few, many or a size class.

TRBV27	TRBJ2-7	TRBD1	-	TGTGCCAGCAGTTTATCAGGACAGGGAAACGAGCAGTACTTC	CASSLSGQGNEQYF
TRBV4-1	TRBJ2-4	-	-	TGCGCCAGCAGCCAAGTGGGACTAAACATTCAGTACTTC	CASSQVGLNIQYF
TRBV5-1	TRBJ2-7	TRBD1	-	TGCGCCAGCAGCTACAACCGGGACAGGGACTACGAGCAGTACTTC	CASSYNRDRDYEQYF
TRBV5-8	TRBJ1-4	TRBD1	-	TGTGCCAGCAGCCGGACAGGGGTGATGGCTAATGAAAAACTGTTTTTT	CASSRTGVMANEKLFF
TRBV10-3	TRBJ1-5	-	-	TGTGCGACAGAGGAGTCTGTAGGGAGCAATCAGCCCCAGCATTTT	CATEESVGSNQPQHF
TRBV4-3	TRBJ2-7	TRBD2	once	TGCGCCAGCAGCCAAGATGCTACCCTGGGACTATTCTCCTACGAGCAGTACTTC	CASSQDATLGLFSYEQYF
TRBV5-4	TRBJ2-7	-	-	TGTGCCAGCAGCCTACAGGTGGACGAGCAGTACTTC	CASSLQVDEQYF
TRBV4-3	TRBJ2-2	TRBD1	-	TGCGCCAGCAAACAGGGGGTAAAGGCCGGGGAGCTGTTTTTT	CASKQGVKAGELFF
TRBV7-6	TRBJ1-1	TRBD1	-	TGTGCCAGCAGCTCTGGACAGGGGCAATCTGAAGCTTTCTTT	CASSSGQGQSEAFF
TRBV5-1	TRBJ1-3	-	-	TGCGCCAGCAGCTTGGAAGGGGGAAGTGGAAACACCATATATTTT	CASSLEGGSGNTIYF
TRBV10-3	TRBJ1-1	TRBD1	-	TGTGCCATCAGTACCGAACAGGGGGCGAACACTGAAGCTTTCTTT	CAISTEQGANTEAFF
TRBV9	TRBJ1-3	-	-	TGTGCCAGCAGCTCCCCACCGAGCACCATATATTTT	CASSSPPSTIYF
TRBV6-5	TRBJ2-1	TRBD1	-	TGTGCCAGCAGAACAGGGGAGCCTTTCAATGAGCAGTTCTTC	CASRTGEPFNEQFF
TRBV10-1	TRBJ2-7	TRBD2	-	TGCGCCAGCGGGGATAGCGGGAATCTCTACGAGCAGTACTTC	CASGDSGNLYEQYF
TRBV6-5	TRBJ2-3	-	-	TGTGCCAGCAGTTACCACTACTCAGATACGCAGTATTTT	CASSYHYSDTQYF
TRBV10-1	TRBJ1-5	-	-	TGCGCCAGCAGCCCCGGGACAATGAATCAGCCCCAGCATTTT	CASSPGTMNQPQHF
TRBV6-5	TRBJ2-7	TRBD1	-	TGTGCCAGCAGTCGGACAGGGGTTGGCTACGAGCAGTACTTC	CASSRTGVGYEQYF
TRBV30	TRBJ2-7	-	-	TGTGCCTGGAGTAACGCGGGAACCTACGAGCAGTACTTC	CAWSNAGTYEQYF
TRBV6-5	TRBJ2-7	-	-	TGTGCCAGCAGTTACCCCGGGGAGTCCTACGAGCAGTACTTC	CASSYPGESYEQYF
TRBV28	TRBJ1-1	TRBD1	-	TGTGCCAGCAGTTTAGGGACAGGCGACACTAGGGCTTTCTTT	CASSLGTGDTRAFF
TRBV15	TRBJ1-2	TRBD1	-	TGTGCCACCAGCAGAAGTACGACAGGGGTATATGGCTACACCTTC	CATSRSTTGVYGYTF
TRBV7-2	TRBJ1-3	-	-	TGTGCCAGCAGCCTACAGATCTCAAGATCTGGAAACACCATATATTTT	CASSLQISRSGNTIYF
TRBV6-1	TRBJ1-5	-	-	TGTGCCAGCAAATCAGGGTCTCAGCAGCCCCAGCATTTT	CASKSGSQQPQHF
TRBV6-1	TRBJ1-5	TRBD1	few	TGTGCCAGCAGGGACAGGGAAGTGGGGCAGCCCCAGCATTTT	CASRDREVGQPQHF
TRBV29-1	TRBJ2-7	-	-	TGCAGCGTTGGGCTAGCCTCCTACGAGCAGTACTTC	CSVGLASYEQYF
TRBV7-9	TRBJ2-5	TRBD2	-	TGTGCCGGGCGGGGGGCGTGGCAAGAGACCCAGTACTTC	CAGRGAWQETQYF